This is a list of T cell receptor beta chains from one sample in a study of neoadjuvant nivolumab and ipilimumab in lung cancer. Here immunoSEQ multiplex PCR was the method, and the copy in TCRdb shows in-frame clones only, minus some. This sample has around 20,000 clones, with roughly 79% found just once. Here the sequenced sample was tumor tissue, taken after neoadjuvant nivolumab, alone or with ipilimumab, at or shortly before surgery. All receptors derive from an adult with non-small cell lung cancer. Both conserved end residues are part of each CDR3. A D gene is named only where the DNA matches it firmly. Only part of the rows carry a size: once, few, many, or a class if the clone is expanded.

TGTGCCAGCAGCTCCAGGGATAGCAATCAGCCCCAGCATTTT,CASSSRDSNQPQHF,TRBV7-2,-,-,TRBJ1-5
TGCAGTAGACAGGACCAAGAGACCCAGTACTTC,CSRQDQETQYF,TRBV29-1,-,-,TRBJ2-5
TGCGCCAGCAGTCAATCGGCCCGCACAGATACGCAGTATTTT,CASSQSARTDTQYF,TRBV23-1,-,-,TRBJ2-3
TGCGCCAGCAGCTTGGGAACAGGGGGCTATGGCTACACCTTC,CASSLGTGGYGYTF,TRBV5-1,TRBD1,-,TRBJ1-2
TGTGCCAGCAGTTACCTGAGGGGAAAGAACTATGGCTACACCTTC,CASSYLRGKNYGYTF,TRBV6-5,-,-,TRBJ1-2
TGCGCCAGCAGCCAAGCTACAGGAGCTGGAAACACCATATATTTT,CASSQATGAGNTIYF,TRBV4-3,-,-,TRBJ1-3
TGTGCCAGCAGCTTACAGCGGGGGAGTGTCAATGAGCAGTTCTTC,CASSLQRGSVNEQFF,TRBV7-2,TRBD2,-,TRBJ2-1
TGTGCCAGCAGTGAGGGGCCTCAAGGCAATCAGCCCCAGCATTTT,CASSEGPQGNQPQHF,TRBV2,-,-,TRBJ1-5
TGCGCCAGCAGCTACGGCAGGGAGGGTGGCTACACCTTC,CASSYGREGGYTF,TRBV5-1,-,-,TRBJ1-2
TGTGCCAGCAGTTTAACCGGGACTAAGAGGGCAGATACGCAGTATTTT,CASSLTGTKRADTQYF,TRBV6-5,TRBD2,once,TRBJ2-3
TGTGCCAGCAGTTCCCAAGGACAAAGCGTCGGAAAAAAACTGTTTTTT,CASSSQGQSVGKKLFF,TRBV28,-,-,TRBJ1-4
TGTGCCATCAGTGTGGCTAGCGGGGGTTCGGGGGAGCAGTACTTC,CAISVASGGSGEQYF,TRBV10-3,TRBD2,-,TRBJ2-7
TGTGCCAGCAGCCCAAGGACAGACTACGAGCAGTACTTC,CASSPRTDYEQYF,TRBV7-9,-,-,TRBJ2-7
TGCGCCAGCAGCCAAGCGGCCCCCGGAGGCGCTGGAAACACCATATATTTT,CASSQAAPGGAGNTIYF,TRBV4-3,-,-,TRBJ1-3
TGTGCCAGCAGCTTAGAGGCAGGACTCTCTGGAAACACCATATATTTT,CASSLEAGLSGNTIYF,TRBV11-2,-,-,TRBJ1-3
TGCGCCAGCAGCTCTTCCGGGACAGGGCCCTACGAGCAGTACTTC,CASSSSGTGPYEQYF,TRBV5-1,TRBD1,-,TRBJ2-7
TGTGCCAGCAGCTCCCGACAGGGTGACACCGGGGAGCTGTTTTTT,CASSSRQGDTGELFF,TRBV7-9,TRBD1,-,TRBJ2-2
TGCGCCAGCAGCTTGGAGAGTGATTGGGAGCAGTACTTC,CASSLESDWEQYF,TRBV5-1,-,-,TRBJ2-7
TGCGCCAGCAGCCTAGGGACAGGGCTCGAGCAGTACTTC,CASSLGTGLEQYF,TRBV4-1,TRBD1,-,TRBJ2-7
TGTGCCAGCAGCTCAACAGATACGCAGTATTTT,CASSSTDTQYF,TRBV7-9,-,-,TRBJ2-3
TGTGCCAGCAGCTTATTCCGGGAGACCCAGTACTTC,CASSLFRETQYF,TRBV11-2,-,-,TRBJ2-5
TGTGCCAGCAGCTGGCGGCTAGGGGACAATGAGCAGTTCTTC,CASSWRLGDNEQFF,TRBV11-2,-,once,TRBJ2-1
TGTGCCAGCAGCTTAGCAGAGCGGGGGTCCTACGAGCAGTACTTC,CASSLAERGSYEQYF,TRBV11-2,TRBD2,once,TRBJ2-7
TGTGCCAGCAGCTTGGCAGAATACTATGGCTACACCTTC,CASSLAEYYGYTF,TRBV5-5,-,-,TRBJ1-2
TGTGCCAGCAGTGGGGTGGACACGGCCGGCTATGGCTACACCTTC,CASSGVDTAGYGYTF,TRBV6-1,-,-,TRBJ1-2
TGTGCCAGCAGCCCCGGAGCAAGTCGGAACACTGAAGCTTTCTTT,CASSPGASRNTEAFF,TRBV7-2,-,-,TRBJ1-1
TGTGCCATCAGTGCGGCTACGGGGAGCAATCAGCCCCAGCATTTT,CAISAATGSNQPQHF,TRBV10-3,-,-,TRBJ1-5
TGTGCCAGTAACCCCGGGACAGGAGCCTACGAGCAGTACTTC,CASNPGTGAYEQYF,TRBV19,TRBD1,once,TRBJ2-7
TGTGCCAGCGAAAACCGAAACTCCTACAATGAGCAGTTCTTC,CASENRNSYNEQFF,TRBV5-5,-,-,TRBJ2-1
TGTGCCAGCAGTTACGTAGGGGGCGAGCAGTACTTC,CASSYVGGEQYF,TRBV6-6,-,-,TRBJ2-7
TGTGCCAGCTCCCCATCTAGGGAAAGCAATCAGCCCCAGCATTTT,CASSPSRESNQPQHF,TRBV18,-,-,TRBJ1-5
TGTGCCAGCAGCGTCGACATAATAGAGACCCAGTACTTC,CASSVDIIETQYF,TRBV9,-,-,TRBJ2-5
TGTGCCTGGAGTAAGACAGGATACGACTATGGCTACACCTTC,CAWSKTGYDYGYTF,TRBV30,-,-,TRBJ1-2
TGCGCCAGCAGCCCTAGGTGGGGGGACGAGCAGTACTTC,CASSPRWGDEQYF,TRBV4-3,-,-,TRBJ2-7
TGTGCCAGCAGCTTCCAAGAGACCCAGTACTTC,CASSFQETQYF,TRBV5-6,-,-,TRBJ2-5
TGCGCCAGCAGGTGGGGGGGAAATAATTCACCCCTCCACTTT,CASRWGGNNSPLHF,TRBV5-1,-,-,TRBJ1-6
TGTGCCAGCAGGGAGTACAGGGACCTCTCCTACGAGCAGTACTTC,CASREYRDLSYEQYF,TRBV6-5,-,few,TRBJ2-7
TGCGCCAGCAGCACCACAGAGAACACTGAAGCTTTCTTT,CASSTTENTEAFF,TRBV5-1,-,once,TRBJ1-1
TGCGCCAGCAGCTTGCTGGCAGGCAAAGAGGAGACCCAGTACTTC,CASSLLAGKEETQYF,TRBV5-1,-,-,TRBJ2-5
TGTGCCAGCCGGACTAGCGGGGGCCAAGAGACCCAGTACTTC,CASRTSGGQETQYF,TRBV10-3,TRBD2,-,TRBJ2-5
TGTGCCAGCAGTTCTCCCAGGGGGCTTGAAGCTTTCTTT,CASSSPRGLEAFF,TRBV5-5,TRBD1,-,TRBJ1-1
TGTGCCAGCAGCCTACAGGACAGGGGGCGCTTAGATACGCAGTATTTT,CASSLQDRGRLDTQYF,TRBV5-7,TRBD1,few,TRBJ2-3
TGTGCCAGCAGCCAACTCCCCGGGACAGGATTGTACGAGCAGTACTTC,CASSQLPGTGLYEQYF,TRBV4-2,TRBD1,-,TRBJ2-7
TGTGCCAGCGGGCCCGTGCCCACAGATACGCAGTATTTT,CASGPVPTDTQYF,TRBV5-4,-,once,TRBJ2-3
TGTGCCAGCAGCCAAGTGGCCAGCGGGGGGGAATACGAGCAGTACTTC,CASSQVASGGEYEQYF,TRBV5-4,TRBD2,-,TRBJ2-7
TGCGCCAGCAGCTTATTTAGCGGGGGAACCTCCTACGAGCAGTACTTC,CASSLFSGGTSYEQYF,TRBV5-1,TRBD2,-,TRBJ2-7
TGTGCCAGCAGCTTAGGACTAGCGGGGGGGCCTGATACGCAGTATTTT,CASSLGLAGGPDTQYF,TRBV5-4,TRBD2,-,TRBJ2-3
TGTGCCACCAGCAGAGAACGGGGGGCCTCCTACGAGCAGTACTTC,CATSRERGASYEQYF,TRBV15,-,-,TRBJ2-7
TGTGCCAGCAGTTCGACAGGGGCGGTAGAGACCCAGTACTTC,CASSSTGAVETQYF,TRBV6-5,TRBD1,-,TRBJ2-5